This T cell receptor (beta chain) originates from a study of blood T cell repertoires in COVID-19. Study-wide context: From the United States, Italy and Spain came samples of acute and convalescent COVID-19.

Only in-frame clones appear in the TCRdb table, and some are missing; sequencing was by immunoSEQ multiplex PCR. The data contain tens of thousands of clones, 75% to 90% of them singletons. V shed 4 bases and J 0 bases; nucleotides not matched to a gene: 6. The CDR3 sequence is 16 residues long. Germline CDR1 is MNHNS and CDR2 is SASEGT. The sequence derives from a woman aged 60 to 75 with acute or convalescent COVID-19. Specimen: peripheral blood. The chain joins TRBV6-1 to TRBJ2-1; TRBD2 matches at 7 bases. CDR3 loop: CASSVALAASYNEQFF. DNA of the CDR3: TGTGCCAGCAGTGTCGCGCTAGCGGCCTCCTACAATGAGCAGTTCTTC.